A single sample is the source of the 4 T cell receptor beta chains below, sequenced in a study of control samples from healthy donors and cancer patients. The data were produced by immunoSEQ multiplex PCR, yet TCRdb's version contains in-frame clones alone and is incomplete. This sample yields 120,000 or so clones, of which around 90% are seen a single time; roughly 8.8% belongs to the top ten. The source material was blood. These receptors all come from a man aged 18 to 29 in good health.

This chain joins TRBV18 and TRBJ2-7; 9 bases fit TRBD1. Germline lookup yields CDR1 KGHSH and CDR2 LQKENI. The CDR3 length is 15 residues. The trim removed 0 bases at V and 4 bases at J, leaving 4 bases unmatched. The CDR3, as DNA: TGTGCCAGCTCACCACCGGGACAGGGAGTATACGAGCAGTACTTC. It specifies CASSPPGQGVYEQYF.

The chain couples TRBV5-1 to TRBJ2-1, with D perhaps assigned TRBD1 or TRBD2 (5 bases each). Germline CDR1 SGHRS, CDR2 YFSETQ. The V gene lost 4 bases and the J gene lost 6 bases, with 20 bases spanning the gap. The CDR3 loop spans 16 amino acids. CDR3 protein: CASSPDGTATFNEQFF. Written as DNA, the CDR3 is TGCGCCAGCAGCCCCGACGGGACGGCCACTTTCAATGAGCAGTTCTTC.

CDR3: CASSPQDIWNEQFF. The CDR3 DNA reads as TGCGCCAGCAGCCCCCAGGACATCTGGAATGAGCAGTTCTTC. The chain uses TRBV5-1 and TRBJ2-1; D possibly corresponds to TRBD1 (5 bases). V lost 4 bases to trimming and J lost 7 bases, with 15 bases between them. Looked up from germline, CDR1 is SGHRS and CDR2 is YFSETQ. The CDR3 sequence is 14 residues long.

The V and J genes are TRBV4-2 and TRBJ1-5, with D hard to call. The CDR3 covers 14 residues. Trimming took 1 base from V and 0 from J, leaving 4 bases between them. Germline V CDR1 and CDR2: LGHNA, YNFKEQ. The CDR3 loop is CASSQGSSNQPQHF. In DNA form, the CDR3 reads TGTGCCAGCAGCCAAGGCAGTAGCAATCAGCCCCAGCATTTT.